Below, 13 T cell receptor beta chains from the same sample are listed, as sequenced in a study of PD-1 blockade in mismatch repair-deficient tumors. Only in-frame clones appear in the TCRdb table, and some are missing; sequencing was by immunoSEQ multiplex PCR. The sample lists around 120,000 clones, about 88% occurring once. The source material was peripheral blood, sampled 44 weeks after starting pembrolizumab. Receptors originate from an adult with mismatch repair-deficient cancer.

V and J are TRBV4-3 and TRBJ2-1; 16 bases line up with TRBD2. V was pared by 1 base and J by 4 bases, with 16 bases of the junction left unmatched. This CDR3 has 22 residues. The V gene's germline CDR1 is LGHNA and CDR2 YSLEER. The CDR3 is CASSQAPIPGLAGGPGYNEQFF. As DNA, the CDR3 is TGCGCCAGCAGCCAAGCCCCGATACCGGGACTAGCGGGAGGGCCCGGTTACAATGAGCAGTTCTTC.

The DNA for the CDR3 is TGTGCCAGCAGCTTAGTCCCCCGGGACAACCTGGGGCAGCCCCAGCATTTT. As protein: CASSLVPRDNLGQPQHF. The V and J genes are TRBV11-3 and TRBJ1-5; perhaps TRBD1 as D (6 bases). This CDR3 region has 17 residues. V lost 1 base to trimming and J lost 7 bases, with 20 bases between them. The germline V gene encodes CDR1 SGHNT and CDR2 YENEEA. The whole variable domain, filled in from reference TRBV11-3 and TRBJ1-5, reads EAGVVQSPRYKIIEKKQPVAFWCNPISGHNTLYWYLQNLGQGPELLIRYENEEAVDDSQLPKDRFSAERLKGVDSTLKIQPAELGDSAVYLCASSLVPRDNLGQPQHFGDGTRLSIL.

The chain recombines TRBV4-1 with TRBJ1-5; D is ambiguous. CDR3 size: 13 residues. V shed 0 bases and J shed 5 bases, with 5 bases lying between them. Germline V gene sequence: CDR1 MGHRA, CDR2 YSYEKL. Here the CDR3 reads CASSQEYYQPQHF. The CDR3 nucleotides are TGCGCCAGCAGCCAAGAGTATTATCAGCCCCAGCATTTT.

CDR3 region: CASSLGGLAGDEQFF. CDR3 sequence (DNA): TGTGCCAGCAGTTTAGGGGGGCTAGCGGGAGATGAGCAGTTCTTC. This chain uses TRBV27 with TRBJ2-1; 10 bases agree with TRBD2. J was trimmed by 8 bases and V by 2 bases; bases with no gene match: 6. The CDR3 sequence is 15 residues long. Looked up from germline, CDR1 is MNHEY and CDR2 is SMNVEV (reference sequence).

The chain carries TRBV4-1 and TRBJ2-7; no reliable D call. Trimming took off 4 bases at V and 1 base at J, with 14 bases between the two ends. Per the germline V gene, CDR1 is MGHRA and CDR2 is YSYEKL. The CDR3 length is 15 residues. The DNA for the CDR3 is TGCGCCAGCAGCCTCTACGAGTTTCCATCCTACGAGCAGTACTTC. Amino acids: CASSLYEFPSYEQYF.

In this sample, this clone turned up a few times. The chain employs TRBV10-3 and TRBJ2-7; 7 bases map to TRBD1. After removal of 10 bases from V and 2 bases from J, the junction contained 11 bases not matched to a gene. This CDR3 comprises 14 residues. Germline V lookup: CDR1 ENHRY, CDR2 SYGVKD. CDR3 coding DNA: TGTGCCACCTGGTCCGGGACAGAGCCCTACGAGCAGTACTTC. Translating it yields CATWSGTEPYEQYF.

This chain links TRBV27 with TRBJ2-1; 9 bases are a match to TRBD2. Trimming cost V 5 bases and J 2 bases; bases outside gene matches: 7. Germline V gene data show CDR1 as MNHEY and CDR2 as SMNVEV (reference sequence). This CDR3 has 16 residues. The CDR3, as DNA: TGTGCCAGCAGTAGCCATAGCGGGAGCGCCTACAATGAGCAGTTCTTC. Translated: CASSSHSGSAYNEQFF.

V is TRBV7-3 and J is TRBJ2-1; possibly TRBD2 for D (5 bases). This CDR3 contains 14 residues. Germline CDR1 is SGHTA and CDR2 is FQGTGA. V was pared by 2 bases and J by 2 bases, with 7 bases between. The CDR3 DNA reads as TGTGCCAGCAGCTTAGAGGGCCCCTACAATGAGCAGTTCTTC. Its translation is CASSLEGPYNEQFF.

The chain's CDR3 is CASSPFTSTDTQYF. CDR3 sequence (DNA): TGTGCCAGCAGCCCCTTCACTAGCACAGATACGCAGTATTTT. The J gene is TRBJ2-3, the V gene TRBV7-9; D remains ambiguous. The germline gives CDR1 SEHNR, CDR2 FQNEAQ (reference sequence). The CDR3 sequence is 14 residues long. Trimming removed 5 bases at V and 0 bases at J, with 9 bases between.

V usage is TRBV4-3 and J usage is TRBJ2-3; D call uncertain. This CDR3 is built from 16 residues. Trimming took off 0 bases at V and 0 bases at J, with 10 bases between the two ends. CDR1 and CDR2 from the germline V gene are LGHNA and YSLEER. CDR3 sequence: CASSQDFASSTDTQYF. CDR3 coding DNA: TGCGCCAGCAGCCAAGACTTCGCGTCTAGCACAGATACGCAGTATTTT.

The V call is TRBV5-5, the J call TRBJ1-2; a possible D gene is TRBD1 (5 bases). The germline CDR1 and CDR2 sequences are SGHKS and YYEKEE (reference sequence). V was pared by 4 bases and J by 3 bases, with 16 bases between. The CDR3 has 15 residues. The CDR3 coding sequence is TGTGCCAGCAGCCCCCGAGTTTGGGGGGACTATGGCTACACCTTC. This codes for CASSPRVWGDYGYTF.

This clone was seen at least ten times. This chain uses TRBV27 with TRBJ1-2; 8 nucleotides line up with TRBD1. With 1 base clipped from V and 5 bases from J, the junction kept 12 bases outside the gene matches. Germline V CDR1 and CDR2: MNHEY, SMNVEV (reference sequence). The CDR3 contains 17 residues. CDR3 nucleotides: TGTGCCAGCAGTTTATTCAGCCCGGGACAGGCTGATTATGGCTACACCTTC. This encodes CASSLFSPGQADYGYTF.

This rearrangement joins TRBV27 to TRBJ2-6; D may be TRBD1 (6 bases). This CDR3 has 15 residues. V dropped 8 bases and J dropped 2 bases, with 13 bases sitting between them. Looked up from germline, CDR1 is MNHEY and CDR2 is SMNVEV (reference sequence). The chain's CDR3 is CASGSHRAGANVLTF. The DNA of the CDR3 is TGTGCCAGCGGATCCCACAGGGCTGGGGCCAACGTCCTGACTTTC.